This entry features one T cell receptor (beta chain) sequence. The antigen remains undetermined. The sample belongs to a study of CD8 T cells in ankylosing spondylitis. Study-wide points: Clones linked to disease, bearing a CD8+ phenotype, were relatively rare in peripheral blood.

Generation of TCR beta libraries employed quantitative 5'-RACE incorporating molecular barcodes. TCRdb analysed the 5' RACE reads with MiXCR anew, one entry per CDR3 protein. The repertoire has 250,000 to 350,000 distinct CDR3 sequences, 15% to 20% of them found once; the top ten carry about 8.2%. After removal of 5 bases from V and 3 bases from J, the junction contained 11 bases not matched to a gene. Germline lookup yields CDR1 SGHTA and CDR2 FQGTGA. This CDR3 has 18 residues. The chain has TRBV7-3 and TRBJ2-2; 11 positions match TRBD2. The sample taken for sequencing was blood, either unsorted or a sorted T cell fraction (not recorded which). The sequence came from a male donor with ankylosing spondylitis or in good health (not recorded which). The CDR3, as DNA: TGTGCCAGCAGCCCCTCCCGGACTAGCGGGCCTTACACCGGGGAGCTGTTTTTT. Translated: CASSPSRTSGPYTGELFF.